Each of the 8 T cell receptor beta chains below was sequenced from the same sample in a study of cytomegalovirus exposure and HLA in healthy donors. Libraries were prepared by immunoSEQ multiplex PCR; TCRdb keeps only in-frame clonotypes and omits some of them. The data hold about 330,000 clones, with roughly 87% observed a single time. Material: PBMCs. These receptors were taken from a woman in her 30s in good health and CMV-seropositive.

This clone came up once. The chain joins TRBV7-3 to TRBJ2-5, with 7 bases identical to TRBD2. The CDR3 totals 16 residues. CDR1 and CDR2 (germline): SGHTA, FQGTGA. V trimming: 2 bases; J trimming: 2 bases; junction bases outside the gene matches: 8. DNA of the CDR3: TGTGCCAGCAGCTTAGGGGGAACTAGCGTTCAAGAGACCCAGTACTTC. This sequence encodes CASSLGGTSVQETQYF.

This clone was seen only once. The chain recombines TRBV14 with TRBJ2-3, with no clear D. CDR3 size: 14 residues. Trimming shortened V by 0 bases and J by 3 bases, and 7 bases separated the two germline ends. Germline V gene sequence: CDR1 SGHDN, CDR2 FVKESK. The CDR3 nucleotides read TGTGCCAGCAGCCAAGATTCCCCTACAGATACGCAGTATTTT. It is translated as CASSQDSPTDTQYF.

As concerns this clone: A junction end diverges from the germline sequence, so it may reflect a read error. The chain links TRBV27 to TRBJ2-7; D perhaps matches TRBD1 (5 bases). CDR3 length: 16 residues. CDR1 and CDR2 (germline): MNHEY, SMNVEV (reference sequence). DNA for the CDR3: TGTGCCAGCAGTTCGCCCCTGGGGCTATCCTCCAACGAGCAGTACTTC. Protein: CASSSPLGLSSNEQYF.

Only a few counts were recorded for this clone. This chain joins TRBV18 and TRBJ2-5; D remains unclear. CDR1 and CDR2 (germline): KGHSH, LQKENI. The CDR3 runs 11 residues. Trimming left V 6 bases short and J 3 bases short, with 5 bases between. The CDR3 is CASSLEETQYF. In nucleotides, the CDR3 is TGTGCCAGCTCGTTGGAAGAGACCCAGTACTTC.

V and J are TRBV7-2 and TRBJ1-5; D possibly corresponds to TRBD1 (6 bases). CDR3 length: 14 amino acids. V was trimmed by 5 bases and J by 7 bases, leaving 15 bases between them. The germline V gene encodes CDR1 SGHTA and CDR2 FQGNSA. The CDR3 spells CASSPRTGTQPQHF. The DNA for the CDR3 is TGTGCCAGCAGCCCACGAACAGGGACCCAGCCCCAGCATTTT. Using reference TRBV7-2 and TRBJ1-5 for the parts outside the CDR3, the full variable domain is GAGVSQSPSNKVTEKGKDVELRCDPISGHTALYWYRQSLGQGLEFLIYFQGNSAPDKSGLPSDRFSAERTGGSVSTLTIQRTQQEDSAVYLCASSPRTGTQPQHFGDGTRLSIL.

This clone was recorded a few times. V usage is TRBV6-1 and J usage is TRBJ2-1, with D possibly being TRBD2 (5 bases). V was clipped by 3 bases and J by 10 bases, with 16 bases between them. The CDR3 contains 14 residues. Germline V CDR1 and CDR2: MNHNS, SASEGT. The chain's CDR3 is CASSEVPLAGEQFF. The DNA for the CDR3 is TGTGCCAGCAGTGAGGTGCCTCTAGCTGGCGAGCAGTTCTTC.

CDR3 DNA sequence: TGTGCCAGCAGTTCTCTAGCGGGGGCTGTCGAGCAGTACTTC. This codes for CASSSLAGAVEQYF. The chain is built from TRBV28 and TRBJ2-7, with 10 bases that match TRBD2. This CDR3 contains 14 residues. The germline V gene has CDR1 MDHEN and CDR2 SYDVKM. The V gene end was trimmed by 4 bases and the J gene end by 6 bases; junction bases not matched to a gene: 6.

The DNA for the CDR3 is TGTGCCAGCAGTTTTTTTTCTTTGGACCCGTCTAACGGCTACACCTTC. Translation gives CASSFFSLDPSNGYTF. V and J are TRBV28 and TRBJ1-2; D not certain. Germline assignment: CDR1 MDHEN and CDR2 SYDVKM. Trimming shortened V by 3 bases and J by 8 bases, and 22 bases separated the two germline ends. The CDR3 contains 16 residues.